This T cell receptor (beta chain) was recovered during a study of cytomegalovirus exposure and HLA in healthy donors. Primers for the PCR totalled 60 Vbeta and 13 Jbeta. Here immunoSEQ multiplex PCR was the method, and the copy in TCRdb shows in-frame clones only, minus some. The data contain 60,000 to 80,000 clones, roughly 80% of them seen just once; the ten biggest clones take up around 2.9%. Study-wide findings and caveats: What a later analysis showed was that several of the most significant clusters appeared linked to common viral pathogens. An assumption of roughly uniform sequencing depth across donors underlay the presence/absence analyses. Many donors carried some public TCRs, although rarity characterized most TCR sequences.

Turning to this clone: Its antigen is undetermined.

V lost 0 bases to trimming and J lost 2 bases, with 7 bases between them. The CDR3 has 14 residues. Looked up from germline, CDR1 is SGHNT and CDR2 is YYREEE (reference sequence). The sample consisted of PBMCs. The clonotype comes from a girl aged 10 to 17 in good health and CMV-seropositive. The V call is TRBV5-4, the J call TRBJ2-3; no definite D call. The CDR3 spells CASSLESITDTQYF. CDR3 bases: TGTGCCAGCAGCTTGGAATCTATCACAGATACGCAGTATTTT.